Listed below are T cell receptor beta chains from one sample, sequenced in a study of shared clonotypes between healthy human individuals. Libraries were prepared by immunoSEQ multiplex PCR; TCRdb keeps only in-frame clonotypes and omits some of them. This sample has more than 2,000,000 clones; around nine tenths occur once, and the top ten carry under 0.15%. The sequencing input was naive CD4+ T cells sorted from blood. The receptors were gathered from a man between 18 and 29 years old in good health. Each CDR3 is given with its conserved first and last residue. The D gene is left open where the match is weak. Only part of the rows carry a size: once, few, many, or a class if the clone is expanded.

d_gene,j_gene,v_gene,abundance,CDR3nt,CDR3aa
.,TRBJ2-5,TRBV7-9,.,TGTGCCAGCAGCTCCAGGTCGTGGGGGCAAATGGAGACCCAGTACTTC,CASSSRSWGQMETQYF
TRBD2,TRBJ2-2,TRBV7-2,.,TGTGCCAGCAGCTTAAGCGGGGCAACAGCGAACACCGGGGAGCTGTTTTTT,CASSLSGATANTGELFF
.,TRBJ2-5,TRBV10-3,.,TGTGCCATCAGTGAGACGGTCAGGGGGGGAGAGACCCAGTACTTC,CAISETVRGGETQYF
.,TRBJ1-2,TRBV13,.,TGTGCCAGCAGCTTAGGCCGCCGGGCGGGATATGGCTACACCTTC,CASSLGRRAGYGYTF
.,TRBJ1-5,TRBV2,.,TGTGCCAGCAGTGATGGGAATAGCAATCAGCCCCAGCATTTT,CASSDGNSNQPQHF
.,TRBJ1-1,TRBV19,.,TGTGCCAGTAGCCCACAGGGAGGGTCTGAAGCTTTCTTT,CASSPQGGSEAFF
.,TRBJ2-1,TRBV11-2,.,TGTGCCAGCAGCTTAGATCTCGCGACCTACCTAGGTGAGCAGTTCTTC,CASSLDLATYLGEQFF
.,TRBJ2-7,TRBV10-3,.,TGTGCCATCAGTGAGAGTAGCGGACCCTACGAGCAGTACTTC,CAISESSGPYEQYF
.,TRBJ1-2,TRBV20-1,.,TGCAAGAGCGCAGGAGGGTTCGGCTACACCTTC,CKSAGGFGYTF
TRBD1,TRBJ2-7,TRBV5-1,.,TGCGCCAGCAGCCCGGGACAGGGCCCCTCCTACGAGCAGTACTTC,CASSPGQGPSYEQYF
.,TRBJ2-2,TRBV6-6,.,TGTGCCAGCAGTTACTCCCGGACTTACACCACCGGGGAGCTGTTTTTT,CASSYSRTYTTGELFF
TRBD2,TRBJ2-1,TRBV27,.,TGTGCCAGCAGTGCAACACTAGCGGGATTGCAGTTCTTC,CASSATLAGLQFF
.,TRBJ2-3,TRBV5-1,once,TGCGCCAGCAGCCGGACACAACCTTCCACAGATACGCAGTATTTT,CASSRTQPSTDTQYF
.,TRBJ2-2,TRBV9,.,TGTGCCAGCAGGGTGGACGGGGGCACCGGGGAGCTGTTTTTT,CASRVDGGTGELFF
.,TRBJ2-5,TRBV5-4,once,TGTGCCAGCAGCTTGACAGTCCAAGAGACCCAGTACTTC,CASSLTVQETQYF
.,TRBJ1-1,TRBV2,.,TGTGCCAGCAGTGAATATTCCAGCATGAACACTGAAGCTTTCTTT,CASSEYSSMNTEAFF
.,TRBJ1-6,TRBV23-1,.,TGCGCCAGCAGTCACCCTAACAGGGAGAATTCACCCCTCCACTTT,CASSHPNRENSPLHF
.,TRBJ2-7,TRBV7-7,.,TGTGCTAGCAGCTTAGGCTACGGCATAGGATACGAGCAGTACTTC,CASSLGYGIGYEQYF
TRBD1,TRBJ2-7,TRBV6-1,.,TGTGCCAGCAGTCAACTTACAGGGGGCTCTTACGAGCAGTACTTC,CASSQLTGGSYEQYF
.,TRBJ2-2,TRBV2,.,TGTGCCAGCAGTGCAGACAGTTTGCGATCCGGGGAGCTGTTTTTT,CASSADSLRSGELFF
TRBD1,TRBJ1-2,TRBV6-5,.,TGTGCCAGCAGCAGACAGGGGTCAGACTATGGCTACACCTTC,CASSRQGSDYGYTF
TRBD1,TRBJ1-4,TRBV30,.,TGTGCCGGAACAGGGGGTGTAGGGGAAAAACTGTTTTTT,CAGTGGVGEKLFF
.,TRBJ2-2,TRBV10-2,.,TGCGCCAGCAGTGAACTATCGGGACCGCTGTTTTTT,CASSELSGPLFF
TRBD1,TRBJ2-1,TRBV6-1,.,TGTGCCAGCAGTGAAAGGACAGGGTTTCACAATGAGCAGTTCTTC,CASSERTGFHNEQFF
TRBD1,TRBJ1-5,TRBV15,once,TGTGCCACCAGCAGAGATCCAGGGGGTCAGCCCCAGCATTTT,CATSRDPGGQPQHF
.,TRBJ1-3,TRBV5-1,.,TGCGCCAGCAGCTTGAACACCTACTCTGGAAACACCATATATTTT,CASSLNTYSGNTIYF
TRBD2,TRBJ2-3,TRBV5-4,.,TGTGCCAGCAGCTCCCGGACTAGCGGGAAAACAGATACGCAGTATTTT,CASSSRTSGKTDTQYF
TRBD1,TRBJ2-6,TRBV4-3,.,TGCGCCAGCAGCCCGGCCCATCCGGGACAGGTTACATCCAACGTCCTGACTTTC,CASSPAHPGQVTSNVLTF
.,TRBJ2-5,TRBV7-2,.,TGTGCCAGCAGCTTCGGGCCTCAAGAGACCCAGTACTTC,CASSFGPQETQYF
.,TRBJ1-1,TRBV6-6,.,TGTGCCAGCAGAAGGGACGGGGCGAACACTGAAGCTTTCTTT,CASRRDGANTEAFF
.,TRBJ2-7,TRBV30,once,TGTGCCTGGACGGACACCTGGACGCGCAACGAGCAGTACTTC,CAWTDTWTRNEQYF
TRBD1,TRBJ1-5,TRBV18,.,TGTGCCAGCTCACCCGGGACAGGGATTGAGAGGCAGCCCCAGCATTTT,CASSPGTGIERQPQHF
.,TRBJ1-1,TRBV10-3,.,TGTGCCATCAGTGAGAACACGAACACTGAAGCTTTCTTT,CAISENTNTEAFF
.,TRBJ2-1,TRBV29-1,.,TGCAGCGTTAAAGTGGGAGTTCAGTTCTTC,CSVKVGVQFF
.,TRBJ1-5,TRBV7-2,.,TGTGCCAGCAGCTGGGGACGTGAGGGAGGTCAGCCCCAGCATTTT,CASSWGREGGQPQHF
.,TRBJ2-5,TRBV4-3,.,TGCGCCAGCAGCCAAGTATTCAGGGGCCAAGAGACCCAGTACTTC,CASSQVFRGQETQYF
TRBD1,TRBJ2-3,TRBV25-1,.,TGTGCCAGCAGTGAGCCCGACAGGGGGCGTGATACGCAGTATTTT,CASSEPDRGRDTQYF
.,TRBJ2-5,TRBV7-3,.,TGTGCCAGCAGCTCCGGGACGGTTCTAGGGACCCAGTACTTC,CASSSGTVLGTQYF
.,TRBJ1-1,TRBV20-1,.,TGCAGTGCGACAGCTCGCACTGAAGCTTTCTTT,CSATARTEAFF
.,TRBJ1-5,TRBV5-4,.,TGTGCCAGCAGCTTTAATCGAGGTCAGCCCCAGCATTTT,CASSFNRGQPQHF
TRBD1,TRBJ1-4,TRBV6-6,.,TGTGCCAGCAGTTACCTTGGACAGGGCGACGAAAAACTGTTTTTT,CASSYLGQGDEKLFF
TRBD1,TRBJ1-2,TRBV5-6,once,TGTGCCAGCAGCCCAGGGACAGGGGTATACTATGGCTACACCTTC,CASSPGTGVYYGYTF
.,TRBJ1-5,TRBV18,.,TGTGCCAGCTCACGGGGTCAGAAGCAGCCCCAGCATTTT,CASSRGQKQPQHF
.,TRBJ2-2,TRBV18,.,TGTGCCAGCTCACCAAATTCCTTGACTGTCAACACCGGGGAGCTGTTTTTT,CASSPNSLTVNTGELFF
.,TRBJ2-7,TRBV13,.,TGTGCCAGCAGCCGGGCTCCTAGTCTAAGTCTCGGGTGGGGCGAGCAGTACTTC,CASSRAPSLSLGWGEQYF
.,TRBJ1-6,TRBV30,once,TGTGCCTGGAGGGAGCCCCTCTATAATTCACCCCTCCACTTT,CAWREPLYNSPLHF
.,TRBJ1-5,TRBV28,.,TGTGCCAGCAGTTTAGGAGGAAGCAATCAGCCCCAGCATTTT,CASSLGGSNQPQHF
.,TRBJ2-7,TRBV7-9,.,TGTGCCAGCAGCTTCTGGGAGTTGTCGCGAGAGCAGTACTTC,CASSFWELSREQYF
.,TRBJ2-7,TRBV4-1,.,TGCGCCAGCAGGAGTCCTTCCTACGAGCAGTACTTC,CASRSPSYEQYF
TRBD2,TRBJ2-3,TRBV19,.,TGTGCCAGTAGTCAGACTAGCGGGAGGGCCCCAGATACGCAGTATTTT,CASSQTSGRAPDTQYF
TRBD1,TRBJ1-3,TRBV19,.,TGTGCCAGCCGAGGACAGGGTGAAAACACCATATATTTT,CASRGQGENTIYF
.,TRBJ1-6,TRBV27,.,TGTGCCAGCAGTACTCGGACAGAGAATTCACCCCTCCACTTT,CASSTRTENSPLHF
.,TRBJ1-4,TRBV4-1,.,TGCGCCAGCAGCCCACTCGGGACGGACAATGAAAAACTGTTTTTT,CASSPLGTDNEKLFF
.,TRBJ1-2,TRBV25-1,.,TGTGCCAGCAGTGAGTTAGGGAATGGCTACACCTTC,CASSELGNGYTF
.,TRBJ2-5,TRBV7-8,.,TGTGCCAGCAGCTTAGCAGGAGCGAGTCTTAAGGGGACCCAGTACTTC,CASSLAGASLKGTQYF
.,TRBJ2-1,TRBV7-9,.,TGTGCCAGCAGCCGCGGACTACACAATGAGCAGTTCTTC,CASSRGLHNEQFF
.,TRBJ2-7,TRBV6-6,.,TGTGCCAGCAGTTCCTTCTCTCCTAATTTACAGGGAGGGCAGTACTTC,CASSSFSPNLQGGQYF
.,TRBJ1-1,TRBV18,.,TGTGCCAGCTCCCCAACCGAACTCTTCGAAGCTTTCTTT,CASSPTELFEAFF
TRBD2,TRBJ2-2,TRBV7-2,.,TGTGCCAGCAGCTTGGGGCCTAGCGGGACCGGGGAGCTGTTTTTT,CASSLGPSGTGELFF